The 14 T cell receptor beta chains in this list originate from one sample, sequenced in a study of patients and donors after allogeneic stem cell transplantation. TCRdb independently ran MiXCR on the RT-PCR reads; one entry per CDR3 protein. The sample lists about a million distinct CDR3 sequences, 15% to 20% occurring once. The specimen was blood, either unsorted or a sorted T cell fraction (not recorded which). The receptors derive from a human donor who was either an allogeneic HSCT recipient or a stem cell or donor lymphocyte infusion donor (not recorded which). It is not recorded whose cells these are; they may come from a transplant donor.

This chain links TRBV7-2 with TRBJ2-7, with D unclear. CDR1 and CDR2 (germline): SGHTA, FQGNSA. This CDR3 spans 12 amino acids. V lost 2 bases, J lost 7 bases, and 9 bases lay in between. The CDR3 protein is CASSLPKGEQYF. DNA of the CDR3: TGTGCCAGCAGCTTACCTAAAGGGGAGCAGTACTTC.

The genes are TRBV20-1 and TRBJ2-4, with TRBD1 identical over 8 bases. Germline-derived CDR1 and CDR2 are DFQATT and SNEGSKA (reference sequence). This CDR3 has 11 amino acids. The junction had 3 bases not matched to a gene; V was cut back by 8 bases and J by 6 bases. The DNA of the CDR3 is TGCAGTAGGACAGGGAGAAACATTCAGTACTTC. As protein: CSRTGRNIQYF.

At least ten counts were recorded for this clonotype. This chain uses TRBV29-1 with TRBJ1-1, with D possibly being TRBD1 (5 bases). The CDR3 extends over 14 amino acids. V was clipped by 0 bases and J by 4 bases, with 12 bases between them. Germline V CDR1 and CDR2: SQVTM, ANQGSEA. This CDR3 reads CSVEDGVGGTEAFF. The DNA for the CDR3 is TGCAGCGTTGAAGATGGGGTTGGGGGCACTGAAGCTTTCTTT.

CDR3 coding DNA: TGTGCCTGGAGTGCCCCTTTTGAAGCTTTCTTT. It specifies CAWSAPFEAFF. The genes are TRBV30 and TRBJ1-1, with no clear D. The CDR3 spans 11 residues. Looked up from germline, CDR1 is GTSNPN and CDR2 is SVGIG (reference sequence). V was clipped by 1 base and J by 7 bases, with 7 bases between them.

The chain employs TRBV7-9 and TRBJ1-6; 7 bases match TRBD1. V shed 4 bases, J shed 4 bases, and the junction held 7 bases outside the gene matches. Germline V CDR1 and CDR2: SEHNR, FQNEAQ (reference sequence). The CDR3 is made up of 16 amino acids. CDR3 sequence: CASSSSDRRYNSPLHF. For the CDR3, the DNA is TGTGCCAGCAGCTCATCGGACAGGAGGTATAATTCACCCCTCCACTTT.

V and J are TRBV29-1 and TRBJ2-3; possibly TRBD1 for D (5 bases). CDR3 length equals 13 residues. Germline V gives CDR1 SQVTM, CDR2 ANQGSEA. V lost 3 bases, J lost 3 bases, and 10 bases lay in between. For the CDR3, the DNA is TGCAGCGTTGACGCAGGGCGGACAGATACGCAGTATTTT. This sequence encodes CSVDAGRTDTQYF.

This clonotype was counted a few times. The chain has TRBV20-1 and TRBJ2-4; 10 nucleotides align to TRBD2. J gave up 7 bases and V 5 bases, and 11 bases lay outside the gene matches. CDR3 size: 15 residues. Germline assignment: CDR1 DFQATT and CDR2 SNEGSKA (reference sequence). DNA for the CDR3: TGCAGTGCTCTCAGTGGGCTAGCGGGAGACAACATTCAGTACTTC. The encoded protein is CSALSGLAGDNIQYF.

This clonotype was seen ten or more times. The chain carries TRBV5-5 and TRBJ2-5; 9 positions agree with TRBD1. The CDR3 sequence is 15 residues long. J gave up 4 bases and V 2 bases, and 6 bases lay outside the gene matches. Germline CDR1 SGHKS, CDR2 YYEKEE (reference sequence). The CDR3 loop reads CASSFGTGIRETQYF. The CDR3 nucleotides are TGTGCCAGCAGCTTCGGGACAGGGATTAGAGAGACCCAGTACTTC.

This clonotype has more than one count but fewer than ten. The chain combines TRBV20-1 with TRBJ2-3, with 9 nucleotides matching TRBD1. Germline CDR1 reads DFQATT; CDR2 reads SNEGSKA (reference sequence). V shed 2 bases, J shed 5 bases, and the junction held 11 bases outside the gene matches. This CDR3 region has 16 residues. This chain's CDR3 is CSARLHTGGSGDTQYF. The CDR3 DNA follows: TGCAGTGCTAGACTCCATACAGGGGGCAGCGGAGATACGCAGTATTTT.

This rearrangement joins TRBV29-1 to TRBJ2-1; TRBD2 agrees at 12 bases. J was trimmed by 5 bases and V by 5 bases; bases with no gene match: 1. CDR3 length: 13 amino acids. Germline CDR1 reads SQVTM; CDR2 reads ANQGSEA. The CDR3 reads CSVTSGRNNEQFF. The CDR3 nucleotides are TGCAGCGTTACTAGCGGGAGGAACAATGAGCAGTTCTTC.

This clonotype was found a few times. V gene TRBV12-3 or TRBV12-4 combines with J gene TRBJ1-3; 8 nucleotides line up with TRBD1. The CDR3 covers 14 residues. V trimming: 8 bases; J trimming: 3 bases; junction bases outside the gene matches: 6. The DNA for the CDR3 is TGTGCCAGCGGACAGGGTAACCGTGGAAACACCATATATTTT. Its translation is CASGQGNRGNTIYF.

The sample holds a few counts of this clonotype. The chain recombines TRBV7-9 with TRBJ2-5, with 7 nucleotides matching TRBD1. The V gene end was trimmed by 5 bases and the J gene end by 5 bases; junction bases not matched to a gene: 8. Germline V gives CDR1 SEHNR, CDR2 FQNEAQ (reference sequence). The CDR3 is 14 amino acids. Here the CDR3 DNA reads TGTGCCAGCAGCACTACGACAGGGACGGAGACCCAGTACTTC. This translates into CASSTTTGTETQYF.

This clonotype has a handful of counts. The CDR3 coding sequence is TGTGCCAGCAGCTTTCGGGGGAACGTAGTCTACGAGCAGTACTTC. Amino acid sequence: CASSFRGNVVYEQYF. This chain links TRBV7-2 with TRBJ2-7; D is possibly TRBD2 (6 bases). Germline V gene data show CDR1 as SGHTA and CDR2 as FQGNSA. Trimming took 3 bases from V and 3 from J, leaving 15 bases between them. This CDR3 contains 15 residues.

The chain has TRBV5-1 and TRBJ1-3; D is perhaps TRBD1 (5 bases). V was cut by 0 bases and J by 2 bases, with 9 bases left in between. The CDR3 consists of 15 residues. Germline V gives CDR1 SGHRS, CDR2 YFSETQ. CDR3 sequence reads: CASSLGAGTGNTIYF. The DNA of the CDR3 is TGCGCCAGCAGCTTGGGGGCAGGGACTGGAAACACCATATATTTT.